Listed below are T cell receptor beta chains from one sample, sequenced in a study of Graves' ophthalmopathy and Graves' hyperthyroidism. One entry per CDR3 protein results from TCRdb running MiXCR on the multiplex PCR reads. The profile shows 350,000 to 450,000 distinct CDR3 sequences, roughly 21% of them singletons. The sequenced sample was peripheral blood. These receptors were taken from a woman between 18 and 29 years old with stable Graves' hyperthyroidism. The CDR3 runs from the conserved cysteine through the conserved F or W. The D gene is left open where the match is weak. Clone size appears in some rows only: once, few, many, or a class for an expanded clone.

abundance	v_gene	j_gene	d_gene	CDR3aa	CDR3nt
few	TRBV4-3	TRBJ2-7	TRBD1	CASSLDDRVSSYEQYF	TGCGCCAGCAGCCTCGATGACAGGGTGAGCTCCTACGAGCAGTACTTC
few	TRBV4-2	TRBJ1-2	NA	CASSQETQTNYGYTF	TGTGCCAGCAGCCAAGAGACCCAAACTAACTATGGCTACACCTTC
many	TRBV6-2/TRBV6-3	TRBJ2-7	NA	CASSRTDEQYF	TGTGCCAGCAGCCGGACGGACGAGCAGTACTTC
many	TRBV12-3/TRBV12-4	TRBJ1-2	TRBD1	CASRSSGQGYGYTF	TGTGCCAGCAGGTCTTCCGGACAGGGTTATGGCTACACCTTC
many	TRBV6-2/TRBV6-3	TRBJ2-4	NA	CASSPQQGNIQYF	TGTGCCAGCAGTCCCCAACAGGGAAACATTCAGTACTTC
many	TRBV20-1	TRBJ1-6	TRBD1	CSAIAPTGDYNSPLHF	TGCAGTGCTATAGCCCCCACAGGGGACTATAATTCACCCCTCCACTTT
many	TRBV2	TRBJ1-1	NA	CASRPWLTEAFF	TGTGCCAGCAGACCATGGCTCACTGAAGCTTTCTTT
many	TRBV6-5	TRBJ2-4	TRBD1	CASRMTGLTIQYF	TGTGCCAGCAGAATGACAGGGTTGACCATTCAGTACTTC
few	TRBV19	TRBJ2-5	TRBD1	CASSPPTGYQETQYF	TGTGCCAGTAGTCCTCCGACAGGGTACCAAGAGACCCAGTACTTC
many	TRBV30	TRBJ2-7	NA	CAWSVTGLHEQYF	TGTGCCTGGAGTGTGACGGGTCTGCACGAGCAGTACTTC
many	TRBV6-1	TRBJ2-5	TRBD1	CASSADRARGTQYF	TGTGCCAGCAGTGCGGACAGGGCGAGGGGGACCCAGTACTTC
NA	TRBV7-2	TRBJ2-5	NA	CASSLTTGETQYF	TGTGCCAGCAGCTTAACTACAGGGGAGACCCAGTACTTC
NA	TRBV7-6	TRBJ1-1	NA	CASSFSSSGSLHEAFF	TGTGCCAGCAGCTTTTCATCGTCGGGGTCCCTACATGAAGCTTTCTTT
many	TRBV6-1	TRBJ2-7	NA	CASTGGPRSYEQYF	TGTGCCAGCACTGGGGGGCCTCGATCCTACGAGCAGTACTTC
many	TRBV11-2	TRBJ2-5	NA	CASRPAFTEAQYF	TGTGCCAGCAGGCCCGCCTTCACGGAGGCCCAGTACTTC
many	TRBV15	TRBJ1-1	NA	CATSRDRGRNTEAFF	TGTGCCACCAGCAGAGACAGGGGACGGAACACTGAAGCTTTCTTT
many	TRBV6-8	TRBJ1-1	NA	CASRPPASMGQQGTEAFF	TGTGCCAGCAGGCCACCGGCCTCCATGGGGCAGCAAGGCACTGAAGCTTTCTTT
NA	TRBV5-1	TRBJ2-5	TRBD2	CASSTSSGGQETQYF	TGCGCCAGCAGCACCTCTAGCGGGGGGCAAGAGACCCAGTACTTC
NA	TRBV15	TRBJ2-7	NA	CATSRESPGTPPNEQYF	TGTGCCACCAGCAGAGAGAGCCCCGGGACCCCTCCCAACGAGCAGTACTTC
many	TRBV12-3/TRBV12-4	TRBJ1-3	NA	CASSLTASGNTIYF	TGTGCCAGCAGTTTGACAGCCTCTGGAAACACCATATATTTT
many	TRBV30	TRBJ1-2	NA	CAWTFGRPGGNYGYTF	TGTGCCTGGACCTTTGGGCGGCCGGGGGGGAACTATGGCTACACCTTC
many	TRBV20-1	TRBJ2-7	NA	CSAGISGNAYEQYF	TGCAGTGCCGGGATAAGCGGTAATGCCTACGAGCAGTACTTC
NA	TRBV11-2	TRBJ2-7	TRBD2	CASTPTSGPTYEQYF	TGTGCCAGCACCCCGACTAGCGGGCCAACCTACGAGCAGTACTTC
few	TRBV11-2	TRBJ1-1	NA	CASSPLHPGGSTEAFF	TGTGCCAGCAGCCCCTTACACCCCGGCGGGAGCACTGAAGCTTTCTTT
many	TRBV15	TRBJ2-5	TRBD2	CATSRPGERERETQYF	TGTGCCACCAGCAGACCTGGGGAGCGGGAGAGGGAGACCCAGTACTTC
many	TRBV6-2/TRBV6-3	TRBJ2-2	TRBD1	CASSYWTGAGTGELFF	TGTGCCAGCAGTTACTGGACAGGGGCGGGGACCGGGGAGCTGTTTTTT
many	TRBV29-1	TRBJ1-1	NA	CSVEVQPNTEAFF	TGCAGCGTTGAGGTCCAGCCGAACACTGAAGCTTTCTTT
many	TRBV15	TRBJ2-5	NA	CATSRAHYALVETQYF	TGTGCCACCAGCAGAGCCCACTACGCCCTGGTAGAGACCCAGTACTTC
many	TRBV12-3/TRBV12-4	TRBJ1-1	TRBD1	CASSSDRASGAFF	TGTGCCAGCAGTTCGGACAGGGCGAGTGGAGCTTTCTTT
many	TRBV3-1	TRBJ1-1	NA	CASSQRNSEAFF	TGTGCCAGCAGCCAACGGAACAGTGAAGCTTTCTTT
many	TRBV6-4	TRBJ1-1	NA	CASSTDRVKMRNTEAFF	TGTGCCAGCAGTACCGACAGAGTAAAAATGAGGAACACTGAAGCTTTCTTT
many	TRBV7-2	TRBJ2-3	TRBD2	CASSLSRGRDTQYF	TGTGCCAGCAGCTTAAGTCGCGGGAGAGATACGCAGTATTTT
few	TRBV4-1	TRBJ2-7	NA	CASSQVAGESYEQYF	TGCGCCAGCAGCCAAGTGGCAGGGGAGTCCTACGAGCAGTACTTC
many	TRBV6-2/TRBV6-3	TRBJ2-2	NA	CASSPRPAGELFF	TGTGCCAGCAGTCCCAGACCCGCTGGGGAGCTGTTTTTT
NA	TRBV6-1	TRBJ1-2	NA	CASSPHRQLGGGYTF	TGTGCCAGCAGTCCCCACAGGCAATTGGGAGGTGGCTACACCTTC
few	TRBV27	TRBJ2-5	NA	CASSLSRGGTKKTQYF	TGTGCCAGCAGTTTATCTCGCGGTGGTACTAAAAAGACCCAGTACTTC
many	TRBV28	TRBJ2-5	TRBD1	CASSLSVGQGLRETQYF	TGTGCCAGCAGTTTATCAGTTGGACAGGGCCTCCGGGAGACCCAGTACTTC
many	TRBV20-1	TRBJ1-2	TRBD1	CSAAKGAVVDGYTF	TGCAGTGCCGCGAAGGGGGCGGTGGTTGATGGCTACACCTTC
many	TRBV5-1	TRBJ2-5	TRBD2	CASSTAGVGETQYF	TGCGCCAGCAGCACAGCGGGAGTGGGAGAGACCCAGTACTTC
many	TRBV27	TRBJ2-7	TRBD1	CASSVSGTGIYEQYF	TGTGCCAGCAGTGTTTCCGGGACAGGGATCTACGAGCAGTACTTC
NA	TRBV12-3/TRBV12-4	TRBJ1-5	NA	CASNIRAPRSKQPQHF	TGTGCCAGCAACATCCGGGCCCCGAGGTCCAAACAGCCCCAGCATTTT
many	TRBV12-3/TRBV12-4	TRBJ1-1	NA	CASSTEEGTNEAFF	TGTGCCAGCAGTACGGAGGAGGGGACGAATGAAGCTTTCTTT